This T cell receptor beta chain originates from a study of spatial heterogeneity in lung cancer. The CDR3 spans 14 residues. The V gene lost 3 bases and the J gene lost 1 base, with 12 bases spanning the gap. The germline V gene encodes CDR1 DFQATT and CDR2 SNEGSKA (reference sequence). Noted time point: sample taken at primary tumor resection. Frozen PBMC, nontumor lung or tumor provided whole RNA, which was sequenced unsorted. A single record per CDR3 protein comes from TCRdb applying MiXCR to the 5' RACE reads. The sample lists approximately 52,000 distinct CDR3 sequences, less than 6% occurring once. This clonotype was seen a handful of times.

This chain connects TRBV20-1 to TRBJ1-1; D uncertain. The clonotype was recovered from a male donor with early-stage non-small cell lung cancer. Source: PBMCs, taken at surgery. The CDR3 DNA is TGCAGTGCTAGTCCCAGCCCCCAGAACACTGAAGCTTTCTTT. Its protein is CSASPSPQNTEAFF.